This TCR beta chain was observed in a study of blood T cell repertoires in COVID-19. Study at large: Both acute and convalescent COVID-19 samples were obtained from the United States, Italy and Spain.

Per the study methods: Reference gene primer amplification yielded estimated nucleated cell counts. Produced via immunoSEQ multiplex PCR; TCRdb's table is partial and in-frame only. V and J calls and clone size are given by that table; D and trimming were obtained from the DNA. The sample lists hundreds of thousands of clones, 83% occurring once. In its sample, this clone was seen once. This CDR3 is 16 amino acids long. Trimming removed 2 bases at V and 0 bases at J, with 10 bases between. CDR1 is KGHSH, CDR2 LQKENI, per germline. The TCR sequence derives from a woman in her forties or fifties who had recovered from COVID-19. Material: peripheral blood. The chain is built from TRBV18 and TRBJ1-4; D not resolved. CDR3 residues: CASSPMSGTTNEKLFF. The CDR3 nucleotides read TGTGCCAGCTCACCAATGTCAGGAACAACTAATGAAAAACTGTTTTTT.